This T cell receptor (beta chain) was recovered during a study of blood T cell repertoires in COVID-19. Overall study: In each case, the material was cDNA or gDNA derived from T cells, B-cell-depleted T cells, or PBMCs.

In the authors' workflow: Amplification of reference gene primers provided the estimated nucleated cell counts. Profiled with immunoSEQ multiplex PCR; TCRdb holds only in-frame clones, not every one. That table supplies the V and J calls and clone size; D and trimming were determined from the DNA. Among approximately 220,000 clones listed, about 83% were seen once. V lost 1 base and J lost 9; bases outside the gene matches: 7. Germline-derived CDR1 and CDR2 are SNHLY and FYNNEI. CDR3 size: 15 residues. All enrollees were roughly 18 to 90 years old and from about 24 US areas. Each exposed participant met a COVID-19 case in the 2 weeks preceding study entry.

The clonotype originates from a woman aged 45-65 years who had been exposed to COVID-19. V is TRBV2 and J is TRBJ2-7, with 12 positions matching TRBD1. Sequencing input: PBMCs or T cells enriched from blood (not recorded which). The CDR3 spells CASSEVPGQGAGQYF. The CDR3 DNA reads TGTGCCAGCAGTGAAGTCCCGGGACAGGGGGCAGGGCAGTACTTC.